This is a list of T cell receptor beta chains from one sample in a study of human T cells and chemical hapten exposure. TCRdb re-analysed the RACE reads in MiXCR, keeping a single row per CDR3 protein. The table has more than 80,000 distinct CDR3 sequences, approximately 12% seen once. The sample was whole blood, taken in connection with sensitization to the hapten diphenylcyclopropenone (DPC). These receptors all stem from a woman aged 45-65 years with alopecia areata. Some clones in this sample may be carry-over from other donors' samples. Each CDR3 is given with its conserved first and last residue. The order of the fields is clone size, J gene, V gene, D gene, CDR3 DNA, CDR3 protein. D genes are given only for firm matches. Size values are once, few and many counts, or a class for expanded clones, and some rows have none.

size: NA; J: TRBJ2-7; V: TRBV7-2; D: NA; DNA: TGTGCCAGCAGCCCGAGACAGCCCTACGAGCAGTACTTC; CDR3: CASSPRQPYEQYF
size: many; J: TRBJ2-1; V: TRBV3-1; D: TRBD2; DNA: TGTGCCAGCAGATTGGCTAGCGGGAACAATGAGCAGTTCTTC; CDR3: CASRLASGNNEQFF
size: few; J: TRBJ2-2; V: TRBV15; D: TRBD2; DNA: TGTGCCACCAGCCGGAGATTTATGTCGGGGGGGCCCACCGGGGAGCTGTTTTTT; CDR3: CATSRRFMSGGPTGELFF
size: few; J: TRBJ2-3; V: TRBV7-8; D: NA; DNA: TGTGCCAGCAGCTTAGCGAGCGGGAGCACAGATACGCAGTATTTT; CDR3: CASSLASGSTDTQYF
size: NA; J: TRBJ2-1; V: TRBV6-6; D: TRBD1; DNA: TGTGCCAGCCGGACAGGCTACTACAATGAGCAGTTCTTC; CDR3: CASRTGYYNEQFF
size: NA; J: TRBJ2-7; V: TRBV6-2/TRBV6-3; D: NA; DNA: TGTGCCAGCAGCCTAGCCGGGACAAACGGCCGATACGAGCAGTACTTC; CDR3: CASSLAGTNGRYEQYF
size: few; J: TRBJ2-7; V: TRBV3-1; D: NA; DNA: TGTGCCAGCAGCCTCGCCTCCTACGAGCAGTACTTC; CDR3: CASSLASYEQYF
size: NA; J: TRBJ1-5; V: TRBV28; D: NA; DNA: TGTGCCAGCAGTTATCGGGGGGGTGTGCAGCCCCAGCATTTT; CDR3: CASSYRGGVQPQHF
size: few; J: TRBJ1-6; V: TRBV19; D: NA; DNA: TGTGCCAGTAGTACTGGACTGACAAATTCACCCCTCCACTTT; CDR3: CASSTGLTNSPLHF
size: NA; J: TRBJ2-3; V: TRBV15; D: NA; DNA: TGTGCCACCAGCTCCCGTAGAGGCGCAGATACGCAGTATTTT; CDR3: CATSSRRGADTQYF
size: few; J: TRBJ2-1; V: TRBV3-1; D: NA; DNA: TGTGCCAGCAGCCAAGCCCGTGGGGACTTATTCAATGAGCAGTTCTTC; CDR3: CASSQARGDLFNEQFF
size: NA; J: TRBJ2-1; V: TRBV28; D: NA; DNA: TGTGCCAGCAGTTTGATCGGCAATGAGCAGTTCTTC; CDR3: CASSLIGNEQFF
size: few; J: TRBJ2-7; V: TRBV14; D: NA; DNA: TGTGCCACCGCACGGTGGGGCACCTACGAGCAGTACTTC; CDR3: CATARWGTYEQYF
size: NA; J: TRBJ1-2; V: TRBV28; D: NA; DNA: TGTGCCAGCAGTTTACCACAGGGTAGCCATGGCTACACCTTC; CDR3: CASSLPQGSHGYTF
size: few; J: TRBJ2-1; V: TRBV12-3/TRBV12-4; D: NA; DNA: TGTGCCAGCAGTTTGGAAGGGAGCTCCTACAATGAGCAGTTCTTC; CDR3: CASSLEGSSYNEQFF
size: NA; J: TRBJ1-1; V: TRBV28; D: NA; DNA: TGTGCCAGCAGTTTCCCGGTCCGAGGCACTGAAGCTTTCTTT; CDR3: CASSFPVRGTEAFF
size: NA; J: TRBJ1-4; V: TRBV6-2/TRBV6-3; D: NA; DNA: TGTGCCAGCAGTTACCGAGATGCAAGAAAACTGTTTTTT; CDR3: CASSYRDARKLFF
size: NA; J: TRBJ2-1; V: TRBV14; D: NA; DNA: TGTGCCAGCAGCCGCCGGACAGCTTCACTAGGGCCTCGGGAGCAGTTCTTC; CDR3: CASSRRTASLGPREQFF
size: few; J: TRBJ2-7; V: TRBV28; D: NA; DNA: TGTGCCAGCAGTTTCGGAGGTCGGCAGTACTTC; CDR3: CASSFGGRQYF
size: many; J: TRBJ1-2; V: TRBV18; D: NA; DNA: TGTGCCAGCTCACCAGCTCCAGGCGCGGGCTATGGCTACACCTTC; CDR3: CASSPAPGAGYGYTF
size: NA; J: TRBJ1-1; V: TRBV12-3/TRBV12-4; D: NA; DNA: TGTGCCAGCAGTAGCCGACATGACGACATTGAAGCTTTCTTT; CDR3: CASSSRHDDIEAFF
size: few; J: TRBJ1-6; V: TRBV20-1; D: TRBD1; DNA: TGCAGTGCGACAACCGGACAGGAGTACCGTAGCTCCTATAATTCACCCCTCCACTTT; CDR3: CSATTGQEYRSSYNSPLHF
size: NA; J: TRBJ1-1; V: TRBV7-8; D: NA; DNA: TGTGCCAGCAGCGTAGAGGGAGGAGGCTGGGGAAGTGGTTTCTTT; CDR3: CASSVEGGGWGSGFF
size: few; J: TRBJ1-5; V: TRBV5-1; D: NA; DNA: TGCGCCAGCAGTTCTGGCCCCCTCGGAGGAACCCAGCATTTT; CDR3: CASSSGPLGGTQHF
size: few; J: TRBJ1-5; V: TRBV9; D: NA; DNA: TGTGCCAGCAGCGTAGCGTCGGGGAGCAATCAGCCCCAGCATTTT; CDR3: CASSVASGSNQPQHF
size: NA; J: TRBJ2-3; V: TRBV12-3/TRBV12-4; D: TRBD2; DNA: TGTGCCAGCAGTCCCGGGATAGCGGGAGCCTCAGATACGCAGTATTTT; CDR3: CASSPGIAGASDTQYF
size: few; J: TRBJ1-2; V: TRBV4-1; D: NA; DNA: TGCGCCAGCAGCCCCGCATGGGGGGACTATGGCTACACCTTC; CDR3: CASSPAWGDYGYTF
size: NA; J: TRBJ1-1; V: TRBV9; D: NA; DNA: TGTGCCAGCAGCCTAGGGCTGGGCACTGAAGCTTTCTTT; CDR3: CASSLGLGTEAFF
size: many; J: TRBJ2-5; V: TRBV7-6; D: NA; DNA: TGTGCCAGCAGCCGAAAGTTGGGTGGCCCGGTTCAAGAGACCCAGTACTTC; CDR3: CASSRKLGGPVQETQYF
size: NA; J: TRBJ2-5; V: TRBV4-3; D: TRBD2; DNA: TGCGCCAGCAGCTATACGGGGGGGCCAGAAGAGACCCAGTACTTC; CDR3: CASSYTGGPEETQYF
size: NA; J: TRBJ2-5; V: TRBV20-1; D: TRBD1; DNA: TGCAGTGCAGGGGGGACAGGGGGCAAAGAGACCCAGTACTTC; CDR3: CSAGGTGGKETQYF
size: many; J: TRBJ2-7; V: TRBV12-3/TRBV12-4; D: NA; DNA: TGTGCCAGCAGTTCCGGGACGCCCTACGAGCAGTACTTC; CDR3: CASSSGTPYEQYF
size: NA; J: TRBJ1-2; V: TRBV28; D: NA; DNA: TGTGCCAGCACCAGAGGGTCAGGGGACTATGGCTACACCTTC; CDR3: CASTRGSGDYGYTF
size: few; J: TRBJ1-6; V: TRBV3-1; D: TRBD1; DNA: TGTGCCAGCAGCCAGGGCACGGGACAGGGCAATTCACCCCTCCACTTT; CDR3: CASSQGTGQGNSPLHF
size: NA; J: TRBJ2-2; V: TRBV3-1; D: NA; DNA: TGTGCCAGCAGCCACCCCGGGAGCCACACCGGGGAGCTGTTTTTT; CDR3: CASSHPGSHTGELFF